This is a list of T cell receptor beta chains from one sample in a study of spatial heterogeneity in lung cancer. TCRdb ran MiXCR on the 5' RACE reads and lists one entry per CDR3 protein. The sample shows approximately 1,900 distinct CDR3 sequences, 7.8% of them seen only once. The sample consisted of normal lung tissue next to the tumor, taken at surgery. The receptor source for this set is a male donor with early-stage non-small cell lung cancer. The CDR3 runs from the conserved cysteine through the conserved F or W. Fields, in order: D gene, clone size, J gene, V gene, CDR3 protein, CDR3 DNA. A D gene is named only where the DNA matches it firmly. Only part of the rows carry a size: once, few, many, or a class if the clone is expanded.

TRBD1,many,TRBJ2-1,TRBV18,CASSPPYRGQGNEQFF,TGTGCCAGCTCACCACCATACAGGGGGCAGGGCAATGAGCAGTTCTTC
.,many,TRBJ1-1,TRBV7-8,CASSFWLGSEAFF,TGTGCCAGCAGCTTTTGGCTGGGGTCTGAAGCTTTCTTT
TRBD2,few,TRBJ2-1,TRBV18,CASSPGLAKNNEQFF,TGTGCCAGCTCACCGGGACTAGCTAAGAACAATGAGCAGTTCTTC
.,medium-sized,TRBJ2-1,TRBV6-6,CASTPSGGINDEQFF,TGTGCCAGCACCCCTAGTGGGGGAATTAACGATGAGCAGTTCTTC
.,medium-sized,TRBJ2-3,TRBV7-9,CASSLLPAKADTQYF,TGTGCCAGCAGCTTATTACCCGCGAAGGCAGATACGCAGTATTTT
.,medium-sized,TRBJ2-2,TRBV2,CASRVGANTGELFF,TGTGCCAGCAGGGTCGGCGCGAACACCGGGGAGCTGTTTTTT
.,medium-sized,TRBJ2-1,TRBV28,CASSPSWEQFF,TGTGCCAGCAGTCCTTCCTGGGAGCAGTTCTTC
.,few,TRBJ2-2,TRBV7-9,CASSLWLANTGELFF,TGTGCCAGCAGCTTGTGGCTAGCGAACACCGGGGAGCTGTTTTTT
.,many,TRBJ1-1,TRBV6-7,CASSYPANTEAFF,TGTGCCAGCAGTTACCCAGCAAACACTGAAGCTTTCTTT
.,.,TRBJ2-5,TRBV20-1,CSASEGFAETQYF,TGCAGTGCTAGTGAGGGGTTCGCAGAGACCCAGTACTTC
TRBD2,medium-sized,TRBJ2-7,TRBV11-2,CASSPGGSSYEQYF,TGTGCCAGCAGCCCGGGGGGGAGCTCCTACGAGCAGTACTTC
TRBD2,medium-sized,TRBJ2-1,TRBV7-3,CASSIGLAGQQFF,TGTGCCAGCAGCATTGGACTAGCGGGTCAGCAGTTCTTC
TRBD1,medium-sized,TRBJ1-2,TRBV6-6,CASSYGSGGMHGYTF,TGTGCCAGCAGTTACGGGTCAGGGGGTATGCATGGCTACACCTTC
.,medium-sized,TRBJ2-1,TRBV6-5,CASSYSSGSYNEQFF,TGTGCCAGCAGTTACTCGTCGGGGTCCTACAATGAGCAGTTCTTC
.,few,TRBJ1-1,TRBV6-2/TRBV6-3,CASSYGSTMNTEAFF,TGTGCCAGCAGTTATGGCAGCACCATGAACACTGAAGCTTTCTTT
TRBD2,.,TRBJ2-7,TRBV28,CASSLGTSGEQYF,TGTGCCAGCAGTTTAGGGACTAGCGGCGAGCAGTACTTC
.,.,TRBJ1-2,TRBV20-1,CSAPPDRDYGYTF,TGCAGTGCCCCCCCGGACAGAGACTATGGCTACACCTTC
TRBD1,.,TRBJ2-2,TRBV3-1,CASSQADRTTGELFF,TGTGCCAGCAGCCAGGCGGACAGGACCACCGGGGAGCTGTTTTTT
.,medium-sized,TRBJ2-6,TRBV12-5,CASASGTFSSGANVLTF,TGTGCTAGTGCCTCCGGGACATTCAGCTCTGGGGCCAACGTCCTGACTTTC
.,.,TRBJ1-4,TRBV12-3/TRBV12-4,CASSLSEKLFF,TGTGCCAGCAGTTTATCCGAAAAACTGTTTTTT
TRBD1,many,TRBJ2-4,TRBV7-2,CASSRTGMNIQYF,TGTGCCAGCAGCCGGACAGGGATGAACATTCAGTACTTC
.,medium-sized,TRBJ2-2,TRBV12-3/TRBV12-4,CASSLAPRGGSGELFF,TGTGCCAGCAGTTTAGCCCCCAGGGGAGGTTCCGGGGAGCTGTTTTTT
TRBD2,.,TRBJ2-3,TRBV9,CASSVDFRGGTDTQYF,TGTGCCAGCAGCGTAGACTTCCGGGGGGGCACAGATACGCAGTATTTT
.,large,TRBJ1-4,TRBV5-1,CASSLGTVPTNEKLFF,TGCGCCAGCAGCTTGGGGACAGTCCCAACTAATGAAAAACTGTTTTTT
TRBD2,medium-sized,TRBJ2-1,TRBV27,CASSLSGASGASYNEQFF,TGTGCCAGCAGTTTATCAGGGGCTAGCGGGGCCTCCTACAATGAGCAGTTCTTC
TRBD2,many,TRBJ2-7,TRBV6-5,CASSSGLAGASYEQYF,TGTGCCAGCAGCTCGGGACTAGCGGGGGCCTCCTACGAGCAGTACTTC
.,many,TRBJ1-4,TRBV12-3/TRBV12-4,CASSLAQGDEKLFF,TGTGCCAGCAGTTTAGCCCAAGGGGACGAAAAACTGTTTTTT
.,medium-sized,TRBJ2-3,TRBV5-4,CASSATTGESQDTQYF,TGTGCCAGCAGCGCTACGACAGGCGAGAGCCAAGATACGCAGTATTTT
.,many,TRBJ2-6,TRBV6-5,CASRDIWGANVLTF,TGTGCCAGCAGGGATATTTGGGGGGCCAACGTCCTGACTTTC
.,.,TRBJ2-7,TRBV4-3,CASSLDRTYEQYF,TGCGCCAGCAGCCTGGACAGAACCTACGAGCAGTACTTC
.,large,TRBJ2-1,TRBV10-3,CAIRAPYAANEQFF,TGTGCCATCAGGGCCCCCTACGCTGCGAATGAGCAGTTCTTC
.,many,TRBJ1-1,TRBV4-2,CASSQDLGASFEAFF,TGTGCCAGCAGCCAAGACCTGGGCGCCTCTTTTGAAGCTTTCTTT
.,.,TRBJ1-2,TRBV13,CASSLEPGDGYTF,TGTGCCAGCAGCTTAGAACCAGGGGATGGCTACACCTTC
TRBD1,.,TRBJ1-6,TRBV27,CASSYYRGRDSPLHF,TGTGCCAGCAGTTATTACAGGGGGCGAGATTCACCCCTCCACTTT
.,many,TRBJ1-1,TRBV20-1,CSARDLSRGEAFF,TGCAGTGCTAGAGATCTGTCCAGGGGCGAAGCTTTCTTT
.,medium-sized,TRBJ1-5,TRBV29-1,CSVVLQGQPQHF,TGCAGCGTTGTCCTACAAGGCCAGCCCCAGCATTTT
.,.,TRBJ2-7,TRBV6-5,CASRRFRDGLYEQYF,TGTGCCAGCAGGAGATTCCGGGACGGTCTTTACGAGCAGTACTTC
.,many,TRBJ1-5,TRBV28,CASRGTLSNQPQHF,TGTGCCAGCAGGGGGACATTGAGCAATCAGCCCCAGCATTTT
.,medium-sized,TRBJ2-3,TRBV18,CASSPGRDSDTQYF,TGTGCCAGCTCACCTGGCAGGGACTCAGATACGCAGTATTTT
TRBD2,.,TRBJ2-3,TRBV7-6,CASSLGSSGGTDTQYF,TGTGCCAGCAGCCTAGGTTCTAGCGGGGGCACAGATACGCAGTATTTT
.,.,TRBJ1-2,TRBV20-1,CSARRGDGGYGYTF,TGCAGTGCTAGACGCGGAGACGGAGGCTATGGCTACACCTTC
.,medium-sized,TRBJ2-5,TRBV24-1,CATSDRKPGEETQYF,TGTGCCACCAGTGATCGTAAGCCAGGGGAAGAGACCCAGTACTTC
.,medium-sized,TRBJ1-1,TRBV4-1,CASSQDENTEAFF,TGCGCCAGCAGCCAAGATGAGAACACTGAAGCTTTCTTT